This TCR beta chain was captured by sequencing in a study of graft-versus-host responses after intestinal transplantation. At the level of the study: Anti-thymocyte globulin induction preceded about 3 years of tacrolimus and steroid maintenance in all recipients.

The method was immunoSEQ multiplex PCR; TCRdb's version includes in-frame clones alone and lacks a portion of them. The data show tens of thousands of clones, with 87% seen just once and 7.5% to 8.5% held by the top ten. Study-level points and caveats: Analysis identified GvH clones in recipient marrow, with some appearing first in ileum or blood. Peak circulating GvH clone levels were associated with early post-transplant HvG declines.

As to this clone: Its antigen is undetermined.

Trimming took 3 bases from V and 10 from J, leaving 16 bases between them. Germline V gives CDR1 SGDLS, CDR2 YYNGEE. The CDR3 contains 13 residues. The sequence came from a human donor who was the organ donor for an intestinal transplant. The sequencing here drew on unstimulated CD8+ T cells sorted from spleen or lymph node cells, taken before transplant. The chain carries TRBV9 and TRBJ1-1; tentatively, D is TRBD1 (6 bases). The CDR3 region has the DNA TGTGCCAGCAGCGAGACAGGAGAGACTTTAGCTTTCTTT. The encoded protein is CASSETGETLAFF.